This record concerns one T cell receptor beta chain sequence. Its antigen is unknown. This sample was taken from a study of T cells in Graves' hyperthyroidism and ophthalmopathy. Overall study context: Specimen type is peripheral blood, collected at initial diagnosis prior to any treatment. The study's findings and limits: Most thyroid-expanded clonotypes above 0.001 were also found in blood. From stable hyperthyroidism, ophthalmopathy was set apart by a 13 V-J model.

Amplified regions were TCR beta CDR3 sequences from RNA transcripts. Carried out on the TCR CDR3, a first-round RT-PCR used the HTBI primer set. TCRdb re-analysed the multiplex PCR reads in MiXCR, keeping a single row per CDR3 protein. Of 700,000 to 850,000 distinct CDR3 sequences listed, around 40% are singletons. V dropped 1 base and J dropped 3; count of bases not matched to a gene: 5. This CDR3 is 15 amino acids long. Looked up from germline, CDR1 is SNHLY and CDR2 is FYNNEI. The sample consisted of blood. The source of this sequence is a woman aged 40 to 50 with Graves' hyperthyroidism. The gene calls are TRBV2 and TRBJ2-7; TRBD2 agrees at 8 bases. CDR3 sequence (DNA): TGTGCCAGCAGTGAAGAGCTCGGGACTAGCTACGAGCAGTACTTC. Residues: CASSEELGTSYEQYF.